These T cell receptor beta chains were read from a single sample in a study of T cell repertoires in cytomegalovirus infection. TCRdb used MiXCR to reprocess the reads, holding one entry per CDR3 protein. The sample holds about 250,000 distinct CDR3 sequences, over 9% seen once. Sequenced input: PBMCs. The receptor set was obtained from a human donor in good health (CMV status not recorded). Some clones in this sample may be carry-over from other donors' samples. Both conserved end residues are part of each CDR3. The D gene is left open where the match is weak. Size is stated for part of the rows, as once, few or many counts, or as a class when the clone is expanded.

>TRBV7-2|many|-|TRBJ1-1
TGTGCCAGCAGCCCTCGACATAAGGTATCCACTGAAGCTTTCTTT
CASSPRHKVSTEAFF
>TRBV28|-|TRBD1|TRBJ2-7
TGTGCCAGCATACCGACAGGGTCGGCGACTGAGCCCTACGAGCAGTACTTC
CASIPTGSATEPYEQYF
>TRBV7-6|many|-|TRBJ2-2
TGTGCCAGCAGCTTAGCCACCGGGGAGCTGTTTTTT
CASSLATGELFF
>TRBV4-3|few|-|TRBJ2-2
TGCGCCAGCAGCCAAATGAGGTCCGTAAACACCGGGGAGCTGTTTTTT
CASSQMRSVNTGELFF
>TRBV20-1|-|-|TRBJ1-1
TGCAGTGCTACCACAGGGTATGGGACTGAAGCTTTCTTT
CSATTGYGTEAFF
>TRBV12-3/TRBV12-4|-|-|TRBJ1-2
TGTGCCAGCAGTTTTCAGGGTAGGGGCTACACCTTC
CASSFQGRGYTF
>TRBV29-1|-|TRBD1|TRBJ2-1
TGCAGCGGAGTAAGGGGGCAAAGCTCCTACAATGAGCAGTTCTTC
CSGVRGQSSYNEQFF
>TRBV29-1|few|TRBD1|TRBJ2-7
TGCAGCGCGAACAGGGGAGACGAGCAGTACTTC
CSANRGDEQYF
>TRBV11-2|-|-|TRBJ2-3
TGTGCCAGCAGGAGACCGAGCACAGATACGCAGTATTTT
CASRRPSTDTQYF
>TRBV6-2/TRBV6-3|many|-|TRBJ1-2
TGTGCCAGCAGTTACACGGATGGCTACACCTTC
CASSYTDGYTF
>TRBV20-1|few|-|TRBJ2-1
TGCAGTGCTAGAGAGAGGGGGGTTTCCTACAATGAGCAGTTCTTC
CSARERGVSYNEQFF
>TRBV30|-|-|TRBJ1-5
TGTGCCTGGAGGGGACGGGAGAATCAGCCCCAGCATTTT
CAWRGRENQPQHF
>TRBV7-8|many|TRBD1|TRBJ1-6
TGTGCCAGCAGCTTAGATGGGACAGGGGGACTCTCCTATAATTCACCCCTCCACTTT
CASSLDGTGGLSYNSPLHF
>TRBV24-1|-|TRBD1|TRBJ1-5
TGTGCCACCAGTAAGGGACAGGATTACTCAGATAATCAGCCCCAGCATTTT
CATSKGQDYSDNQPQHF
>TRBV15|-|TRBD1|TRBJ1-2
TGTGCCACCAGCAGAGCTGGGACAGGGGTGGGCTATGGCTACACCTTC
CATSRAGTGVGYGYTF
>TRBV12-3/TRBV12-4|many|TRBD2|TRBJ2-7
TGTGCCAGCAACCCAGGGTCTAGCGGCGGGCAGTACTTC
CASNPGSSGGQYF
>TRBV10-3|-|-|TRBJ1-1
TGTGCCATCAGTGTAAGGGCAGACATGAACACTGAAGCTTTCTTT
CAISVRADMNTEAFF
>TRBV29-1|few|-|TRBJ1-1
TGCAGCTCCCGGGGGGCTGAGAACACTGAAGCTTTCTTT
CSSRGAENTEAFF
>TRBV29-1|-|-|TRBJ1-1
TGCAGCGTTGAAGGGGGGGCCACTGAAGCTTTCTTT
CSVEGGATEAFF
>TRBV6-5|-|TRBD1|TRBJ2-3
TGTGCCAGCAGTGGAGGACAGGGGGCAGATACGCAGTATTTT
CASSGGQGADTQYF
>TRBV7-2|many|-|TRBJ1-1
TGTGCCAGCAGCCACGGCAGGAACACTGAAGCTTTCTTT
CASSHGRNTEAFF
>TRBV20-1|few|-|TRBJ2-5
TGCAGTGCTTCGAGCCCACAGGGCCGAGGAGAGACCCAGTACTTC
CSASSPQGRGETQYF
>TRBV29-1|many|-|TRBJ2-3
TGCAGCGTAGCCCATCGAGATACGCAGTATTTT
CSVAHRDTQYF
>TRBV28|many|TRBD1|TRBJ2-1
TGTGCCAGCAGTTGGACAGGCTCCTACAATGAGCAGTTCTTC
CASSWTGSYNEQFF
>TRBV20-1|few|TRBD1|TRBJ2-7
TGCAGTGCTTCGTTGACAGGGGGCGAGCAGTACTTC
CSASLTGGEQYF
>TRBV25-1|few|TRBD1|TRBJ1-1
TGTGCCAGCAGTGGCCGGGACAGGGTAACTGAAGCTTTCTTT
CASSGRDRVTEAFF
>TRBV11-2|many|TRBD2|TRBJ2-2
TGTGCCAGCAGCGGACTAGCGGCCGCGAACACCGGGGAGCTGTTTTTT
CASSGLAAANTGELFF
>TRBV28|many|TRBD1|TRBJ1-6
TGTGCCAGCAGTGAGACAGGGAACAATTCACCCCTCCACTTT
CASSETGNNSPLHF
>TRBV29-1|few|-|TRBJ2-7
TGCAGCGTGGAAGAGGGGGAGGCCGGGCAGTACTTC
CSVEEGEAGQYF
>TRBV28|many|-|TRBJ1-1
TGTGCCAGCAGTTTGGTAGGGGACCGGGGCACTGAAGCTTTCTTT
CASSLVGDRGTEAFF
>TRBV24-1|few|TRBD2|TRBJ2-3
TGTGCCACCAGTGACCGTACTAGCGAAGCTAGCACAGATACGCAGTATTTT
CATSDRTSEASTDTQYF
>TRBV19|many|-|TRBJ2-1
TGTGCCAGTAGTATTTTAGGAAGCGGAATAGGCAATGAGCAGTTCTTC
CASSILGSGIGNEQFF
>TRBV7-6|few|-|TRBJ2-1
TGTGCCAGCAGCTTAGAGGGGGGAGTACCGAATGAGCAGTTCTTC
CASSLEGGVPNEQFF
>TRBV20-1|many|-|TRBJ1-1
TGCAGTGCTAGGTCCCCTCGGAGGGACACTGAAGCTTTCTTT
CSARSPRRDTEAFF
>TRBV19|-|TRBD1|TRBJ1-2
TGTGCCAGTAGACCTCGGACAGGGGAGGCCTATGGCTACACCTTC
CASRPRTGEAYGYTF
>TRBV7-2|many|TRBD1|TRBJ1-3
TGTGCCAGCAGCTTAGTGGGGACAGGACGCCTCTCTGGAAACACCATATATTTT
CASSLVGTGRLSGNTIYF
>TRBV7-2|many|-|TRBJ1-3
TGTGCCAGCAGCGTAGGACGGGGAAACACCATATATTTT
CASSVGRGNTIYF
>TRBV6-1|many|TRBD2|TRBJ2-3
TGTGCCAGCAACCCAGTAGCGGGGGGGTCACGAAATACGCAGTATTTT
CASNPVAGGSRNTQYF
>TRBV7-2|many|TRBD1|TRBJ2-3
TGTGCCAGCAGCCAACTGGGGACAGGGAGCCTAGATACGCAGTATTTT
CASSQLGTGSLDTQYF
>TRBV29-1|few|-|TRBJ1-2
TGCAGCGTTGAAGGGCAGGTCTATGGCTACACCTTC
CSVEGQVYGYTF
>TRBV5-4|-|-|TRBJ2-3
TGTGCCAGCAGCTTATTCAGAGGGGGTGGCACAGATACGCAGTATTTT
CASSLFRGGGTDTQYF
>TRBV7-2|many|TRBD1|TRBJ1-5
TGTGCCAGCAGCTCGACAGGGGGAAGCAATCAGCCCCAGCATTTT
CASSSTGGSNQPQHF
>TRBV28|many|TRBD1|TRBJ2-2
TGTGCCAGCATCCCGGGACAGGGAGGAACCGGGGAGCTGTTTTTT
CASIPGQGGTGELFF
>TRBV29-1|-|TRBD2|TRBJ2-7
TGCAGCGTTGAAGGTCTAGCGGGAGCGTACGAGCAGTACTTC
CSVEGLAGAYEQYF
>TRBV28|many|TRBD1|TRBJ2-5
TGTGCCAGCAGTTCCTTAGGGACAGTCCAAGAGACCCAGTACTTC
CASSSLGTVQETQYF
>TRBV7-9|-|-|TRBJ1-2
TGTGCCAGCAGCTTAGCAGGGAGCTATGGAGGCTACACCTTC
CASSLAGSYGGYTF
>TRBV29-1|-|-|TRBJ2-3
TGCAGCGTCTCACGCACAGATACGCAGTATTTT
CSVSRTDTQYF
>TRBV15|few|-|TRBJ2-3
TGTGCCACCAGCAGAGATCCGGGCACAGATACGCAGTATTTT
CATSRDPGTDTQYF